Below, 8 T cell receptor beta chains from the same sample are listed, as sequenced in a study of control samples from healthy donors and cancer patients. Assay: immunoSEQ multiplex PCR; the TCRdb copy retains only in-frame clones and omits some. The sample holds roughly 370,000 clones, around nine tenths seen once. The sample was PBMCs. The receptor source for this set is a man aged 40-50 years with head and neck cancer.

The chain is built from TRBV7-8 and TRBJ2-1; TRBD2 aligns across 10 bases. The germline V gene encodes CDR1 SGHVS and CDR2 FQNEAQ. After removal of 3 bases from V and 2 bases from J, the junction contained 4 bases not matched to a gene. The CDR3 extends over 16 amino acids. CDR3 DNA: TGTGCCAGCAGCTTCTCAAGCGGGGGGGCCTACAATGAGCAGTTCTTC. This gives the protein CASSFSSGGAYNEQFF.

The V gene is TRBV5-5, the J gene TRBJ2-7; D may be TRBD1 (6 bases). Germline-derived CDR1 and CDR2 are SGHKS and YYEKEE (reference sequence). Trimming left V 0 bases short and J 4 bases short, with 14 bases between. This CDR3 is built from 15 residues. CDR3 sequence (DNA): TGTGCCAGCAGCTTGGTCAGGGACATAAGTTACGAGCAGTACTTC. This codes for CASSLVRDISYEQYF.

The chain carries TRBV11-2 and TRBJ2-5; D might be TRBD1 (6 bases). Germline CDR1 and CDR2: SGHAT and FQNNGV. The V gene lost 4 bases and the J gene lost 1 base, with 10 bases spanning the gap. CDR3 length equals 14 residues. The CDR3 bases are TGTGCCAGCAGCTCAGGGGTGTCCCAAGAGACCCAGTACTTC. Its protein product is CASSSGVSQETQYF.

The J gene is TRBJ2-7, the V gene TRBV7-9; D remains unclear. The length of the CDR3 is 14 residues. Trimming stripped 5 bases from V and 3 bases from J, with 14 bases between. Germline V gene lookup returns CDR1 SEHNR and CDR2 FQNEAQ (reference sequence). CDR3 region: CASSPLLGIYEQYF. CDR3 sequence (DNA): TGTGCCAGCAGCCCCCTCCTGGGGATCTACGAGCAGTACTTC. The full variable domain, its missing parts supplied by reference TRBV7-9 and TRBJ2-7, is DTGVSQNPRHKITKRGQNVTFRCDPISEHNRLYWYRQTLGQGPEFLTYFQNEAQLEKSRLLSDRFSAERPKGSFSTLEIQRTEQGDSAMYLCASSPLLGIYEQYFGPGTRLTVT.

CDR3 DNA: TGTGCCAGCAGTTTAAATCTTGGTGGGGGCGATACGCAGTATTTT. This codes for CASSLNLGGGDTQYF. J is TRBJ2-3 and V is TRBV27, with a possible D match to TRBD1 (6 bases). The CDR3 loop spans 15 amino acids. Trimming shortened V by 2 bases and J by 6 bases, and 15 bases separated the two germline ends. Germline CDR1 and CDR2: MNHEY and SMNVEV (reference sequence).

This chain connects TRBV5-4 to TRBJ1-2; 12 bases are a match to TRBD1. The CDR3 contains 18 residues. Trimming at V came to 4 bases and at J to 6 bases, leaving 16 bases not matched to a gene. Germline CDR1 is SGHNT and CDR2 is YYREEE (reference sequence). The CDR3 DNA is TGTGCCAGCAGCCCCCGGGACAGGGGGCTATTCGGGAGGGATGGCTACACCTTC. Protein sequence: CASSPRDRGLFGRDGYTF.

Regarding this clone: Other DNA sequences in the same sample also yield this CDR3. CDR3 bases: TGCGCCAGCAGTGAGTCGGGCGGGTCCTACGAGCAGTACTTC. Amino acids: CASSESGGSYEQYF. The genes are TRBV10-1 and TRBJ2-7; weak D call: TRBD2 (5 bases). The CDR3 is 14 amino acids. V gave up 0 bases and J gave up 1 base, with 7 bases separating them. Germline values: CDR1 WNHNN, CDR2 SYGVQD (reference sequence).

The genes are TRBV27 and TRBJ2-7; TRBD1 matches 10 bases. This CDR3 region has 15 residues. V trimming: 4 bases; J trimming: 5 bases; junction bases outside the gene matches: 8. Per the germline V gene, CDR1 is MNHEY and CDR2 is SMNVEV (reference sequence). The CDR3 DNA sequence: TGTGCCAGCAGTTCGAGGACCGGGACAGGGGACGAGCAGTACTTC. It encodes CASSSRTGTGDEQYF.